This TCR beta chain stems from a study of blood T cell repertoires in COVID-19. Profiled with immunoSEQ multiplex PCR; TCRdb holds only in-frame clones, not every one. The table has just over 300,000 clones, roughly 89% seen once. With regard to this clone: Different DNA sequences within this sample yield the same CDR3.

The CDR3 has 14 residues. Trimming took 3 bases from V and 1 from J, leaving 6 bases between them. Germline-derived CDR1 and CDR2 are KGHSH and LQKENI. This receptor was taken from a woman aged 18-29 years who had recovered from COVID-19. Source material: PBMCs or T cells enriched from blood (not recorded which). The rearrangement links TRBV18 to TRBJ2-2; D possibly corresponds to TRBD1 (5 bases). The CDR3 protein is CASSPQGNTGELFF. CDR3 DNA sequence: TGTGCCAGCTCACCGCAGGGGAACACCGGGGAGCTGTTTTTT.